Listed here are 30 T cell receptor beta chains from one sample, sequenced in a study of blood T cell repertoires in COVID-19. Assay: immunoSEQ multiplex PCR; the TCRdb copy retains only in-frame clones and omits some. The sample yields approximately 300,000 clones, roughly 90% seen once. The sample consisted of PBMCs or T cells enriched from blood (not recorded which). The receptors here all came from a woman aged 18-35 years with acute COVID-19.

The V gene is TRBV11-2, the J gene TRBJ2-7; a weak D match, TRBD2 (5 bases). The CDR3 spans 14 residues. Germline V lookup: CDR1 SGHAT, CDR2 FQNNGV. V was cut by 5 bases and J by 2 bases, with 13 bases left in between. This CDR3 is CASSPPWGAYEQYF. CDR3 nucleotide sequence: TGTGCCAGCAGCCCCCCATGGGGAGCCTACGAGCAGTACTTC. Together with reference TRBV11-2 and TRBJ2-7, the CDR3 gives the full variable domain: EAGVAQSPRYKIIEKRQSVAFWCNPISGHATLYWYQQILGQGPKLLIQFQNNGVVDDSQLPKDRFSAERLKGVDSTLKIQPAKLEDSAVYLCASSPPWGAYEQYFGPGTRLTVT.

The J gene is TRBJ1-5, the V gene TRBV7-2, with no clear D. In germline, CDR1 is SGHTA, CDR2 FQGNSA. The germline V and J ends were trimmed by 6 bases and 3 bases, with 9 bases remaining between them. This CDR3 spans 13 amino acids. CDR3 region: CASSPWPNQPQHF. Here the CDR3 DNA reads TGTGCCAGCAGTCCGTGGCCCAATCAGCCCCAGCATTTT.

The chain couples TRBV5-6 to TRBJ2-1; 11 bases align to TRBD2. V dropped 3 bases and J dropped 4; count of bases not matched to a gene: 3. CDR3 length: 15 residues. Looked up from germline, CDR1 is SGHDT and CDR2 is YYEEEE. Here the CDR3 reads CASSSGLADYNEQFF. The DNA of the CDR3 is TGTGCCAGCAGCTCGGGACTAGCGGATTACAATGAGCAGTTCTTC.

This chain connects TRBV19 to TRBJ2-7; D is possibly TRBD1 (5 bases). The ends were cut back, 6 bases at V and 6 bases at J, with 21 bases in the middle. CDR1 and CDR2 (germline): LNHDA, SQIVND (reference sequence). The CDR3 is 15 amino acids. The CDR3 DNA follows: TGTGCCAGTAGGCAGGGTCCACCCCAGGCAGCCGAGCAGTACTTC. It codes for CASRQGPPQAAEQYF.

The genes are TRBV21-1 and TRBJ1-1; the table names TRBD1, a call not compared with the DNA. TRBV21-1 is an annotated pseudogene. The CDR3 is 18 residues long. The chain's CDR3 is CASSKGYSQTLRNTEAFF. In DNA, the CDR3 is TGTGCCAGCAGCAAAGGGTACAGCCAAACTCTTAGGAACACTGAAGCTTTCTTT.

The chain combines TRBV19 with TRBJ2-1; possibly TRBD1 for D (5 bases). CDR3 length: 15 amino acids. V was trimmed by 4 bases and J by 0 bases, leaving 10 bases between them. Germline CDR1 LNHDA, CDR2 SQIVND (reference sequence). In DNA, the CDR3 is TGTGCCAGTAGTAGCCGGCAGGGCTCCTACAATGAGCAGTTCTTC. This sequence encodes CASSSRQGSYNEQFF. The variable domain in full, with the rest retrieved from reference TRBV19 and TRBJ2-1, is DGGITQSPKYLFRKEGQNVTLSCEQNLNHDAMYWYRQDPGQGLRLIYYSQIVNDFQKGDIAEGYSVSREKKESFPLTVTSAQKNPTAFYLCASSSRQGSYNEQFFGPGTRLTVL.

V usage is TRBV11-2 and J usage is TRBJ1-4; a weak D match, TRBD1 (5 bases). This CDR3 comprises 14 residues. V was trimmed by 3 bases and J by 4 bases, leaving 9 bases between them. Germline V gives CDR1 SGHAT, CDR2 FQNNGV. CDR3 residues: CASSFQGGNEKLFF. CDR3 DNA sequence: TGTGCCAGCAGCTTCCAGGGAGGTAATGAAAAACTGTTTTTT. The full variable domain, completed using reference TRBV11-2 and TRBJ1-4, is EAGVAQSPRYKIIEKRQSVAFWCNPISGHATLYWYQQILGQGPKLLIQFQNNGVVDDSQLPKDRFSAERLKGVDSTLKIQPAKLEDSAVYLCASSFQGGNEKLFFGSGTQLSVL.

CDR3 DNA: TGTGCCAGCAGTCCTTCAGGTTTCACGCAGTATTTT. This codes for CASSPSGFTQYF. The rearrangement uses TRBV28 and TRBJ2-3, with D unresolved. The V and J ends lost 5 bases and 9 bases respectively, with 12 bases between them. The CDR3 totals 12 residues. The germline V gene encodes CDR1 MDHEN and CDR2 SYDVKM.

The chain is built from TRBV6-5 and TRBJ2-3; 7 bases are shared with TRBD2. CDR1 and CDR2 (germline): MNHEY, SVGAGI. The CDR3 is 14 residues long. Trimming took 7 bases from V and 2 from J; bases not matched to a gene: 6. The CDR3 DNA is TGTGCCAGCACCCCGGGACTATTCACAGATACGCAGTATTTT. This codes for CASTPGLFTDTQYF.

This chain links TRBV5-1 with TRBJ2-3; 9 bases agree with TRBD2. This CDR3 is built from 15 residues. Unmatched junction bases numbered 8, after V lost 5 bases and J lost 4 bases. CDR1 and CDR2 from the germline V gene are SGHRS and YFSETQ. The chain's CDR3 is CASRPGTSSADTQYF. CDR3 nucleotides: TGCGCCAGCAGACCCGGGACTAGCTCGGCAGATACGCAGTATTTT. The full variable domain, its missing parts supplied by reference TRBV5-1 and TRBJ2-3, is KAGVTQTPRYLIKTRGQQVTLSCSPISGHRSVSWYQQTPGQGLQFLFEYFSETQRNKGNFPGRFSGRQFSNSRSEMNVSTLELGDSALYLCASRPGTSSADTQYFGPGTRLTVL.

The chain recombines TRBV5-1 with TRBJ2-6, with TRBD2 matching 7 bases. The CDR3 is 19 amino acids. V lost 4 bases, J lost 0 bases, and 13 bases stayed unmatched. Germline CDR1 reads SGHRS; CDR2 reads YFSETQ. CDR3 in amino acids: CASSPIPVAGGSGANVLTF. The CDR3 DNA is TGCGCCAGCAGCCCGATCCCAGTAGCGGGTGGCTCTGGGGCCAACGTCCTGACTTTC.

V usage is TRBV7-9 and J usage is TRBJ1-2; tentative D call: TRBD1 (5 bases). Germline V gives CDR1 SEHNR, CDR2 FQNEAQ (reference sequence). Trimming took 0 bases from V and 1 from J, leaving 12 bases between them. This CDR3 has 16 residues. The CDR3 nucleotides read TGTGCCAGCAGCTTAGCAGGGGCAGGCATTAACTATGGCTACACCTTC. As protein: CASSLAGAGINYGYTF.

A single count supports this clone. V is TRBV28 and J is TRBJ1-2; TRBD1 might be the D (5 bases). The germline gives CDR1 MDHEN, CDR2 SYDVKM. This CDR3 region has 15 residues. Trimming shortened V by 5 bases and J by 2 bases, and 15 bases separated the two germline ends. CDR3 region: CASSPLSGGNYGYTF. The CDR3 bases are TGTGCCAGCAGTCCCCTTTCGGGGGGAAACTATGGCTACACCTTC.

V is TRBV3-1 (or the pseudogene TRBV3-2) and J is TRBJ1-1; no clear D gene. CDR3 length: 16 residues. The V end was cut by 1 base, the J end by 0 bases, with 12 bases between. Germline loops: CDR1 LGHDT, CDR2 YNNKEL (reference sequence). The CDR3 DNA is TGTGCCAGCAGCCAAGGTTCTCTTCGGGTGAACACTGAAGCTTTCTTT. Amino acids: CASSQGSLRVNTEAFF.

The chain joins TRBV9 to TRBJ1-1; the D gene is possibly TRBD1 (5 bases). V was shortened by 4 bases and J by 4 bases, with 17 bases between the two germline ends. This CDR3 spans 15 amino acids. Germline lookup yields CDR1 SGDLS and CDR2 YYNGEE. The CDR3 loop is CASSPTTALGTEAFF. CDR3 DNA: TGTGCCAGCAGCCCTACGACAGCCTTGGGCACTGAAGCTTTCTTT.

The chain has TRBV28 and TRBJ1-3; D ambiguous. The V gene's germline CDR1 is MDHEN and CDR2 SYDVKM. Trimming took 6 bases from V and 0 from J, leaving 15 bases between them. CDR3 size: 16 residues. The DNA for the CDR3 is TGTGCCAGCAGAAAGATGGACTCCGTCTCTGGAAACACCATATATTTT. This translates into CASRKMDSVSGNTIYF.

Worth noting for this clone: A read error may account for a junction end that differs from germline. The rearrangement uses TRBV7-7 and TRBJ2-5; 8 nucleotides line up with TRBD1. The CDR3 runs 17 residues. From germline, CDR1 is SSHAT and CDR2 FNYEAQ (reference sequence). Here the CDR3 DNA reads TGTGCTAGCAGCCCGGTGCAGGGGGCCCTGTACCAAGAGACCCAGTACTTC. Translating gives CASSPVQGALYQETQYF.

This clone came up once. This chain connects TRBV21-1 to TRBJ2-1; TRBD1, the table's D call, lacks a check against the DNA. TRBV21-1 is assigned pseudogene status. This CDR3 comprises 16 residues. This chain's CDR3 is CASSKARGQKYNEQFF. CDR3 nucleotides: TGTGCCAGCAGCAAAGCCAGGGGACAGAAGTACAATGAGCAGTTCTTC.

The chain joins TRBV30 to TRBJ2-5; TRBD2 matches 11 bases. This CDR3 comprises 16 residues. CDR1 and CDR2 (germline): GTSNPN, SVGIG (reference sequence). With V trimmed by 5 bases and J by 5 bases, 13 bases remained unmatched. CDR3 sequence: CAWGPLLAGAGETQYF. In DNA, the CDR3 is TGTGCCTGGGGCCCACTACTAGCGGGAGCGGGGGAGACCCAGTACTTC.

The V and J genes are TRBV7-4 and TRBJ2-3; 13 nucleotides agree with TRBD2. The CDR3 extends over 16 amino acids. Unmatched junction bases numbered 7, after V lost 5 bases and J lost 5 bases. CDR1 is SGHVT and CDR2 is SQSDAQ in the germline V gene. The CDR3 reads CASSLWTSGSVDTQYF. CDR3 in DNA: TGTGCCAGCAGCCTCTGGACTAGCGGGAGTGTAGATACGCAGTATTTT.

The chain recombines TRBV30 with TRBJ2-7; TRBD1 matches 8 bases. This CDR3 contains 13 residues. With 8 bases clipped from V and 7 bases from J, the junction kept 13 bases outside the gene matches. Per germline, CDR1 GTSNPN and CDR2 SVGIG (reference sequence). The CDR3 nucleotides are TGTGCCGGGTGGGGACAGGACCTCGCGGAGCAGTACTTC. This translates into CAGWGQDLAEQYF.

This clone was recorded once. V usage is TRBV28 and J usage is TRBJ1-1; D is uncertain. The V gene's germline CDR1 is MDHEN and CDR2 SYDVKM. The V gene lost 5 bases and the J gene lost 7 bases, with 11 bases spanning the gap. The CDR3 contains 12 residues. CDR3 sequence: CASSPFRDEAFF. DNA of the CDR3: TGTGCCAGCAGTCCGTTTCGAGATGAAGCTTTCTTT.

V is TRBV28 and J is TRBJ1-5; no clear D gene. V lost 3 bases and J lost 0, with 9 bases in between. The CDR3 totals 15 residues. The germline V gene has CDR1 MDHEN and CDR2 SYDVKM. The CDR3 region is CASSFPDYSNQPQHF. The CDR3 nucleotides read TGTGCCAGCAGTTTTCCGGACTATAGCAATCAGCCCCAGCATTTT.

This sequence joins TRBV5-1 and TRBJ2-7; 11 positions match TRBD2. The germline V gene has CDR1 SGHRS and CDR2 YFSETQ. Trimming took 0 bases from V and 7 from J; bases not matched to a gene: 3. This CDR3 has 14 residues. Here the CDR3 reads CASSLELAGEEQYF. The CDR3 bases are TGCGCCAGCAGCTTGGAACTAGCGGGAGAAGAGCAGTACTTC.

CDR3 in DNA: TGTGCCAGCTCACCACCATCGAGCTCCTACAATGAGCAGTTCTTC. Translation: CASSPPSSSYNEQFF. The gene calls are TRBV18 and TRBJ2-1; D is undetermined. The CDR3 consists of 15 residues. V lost 0 bases and J lost 0, with 6 bases in between. The germline CDR1 and CDR2 sequences are KGHSH and LQKENI.

This CDR3 reads CASSLGPEGSEQYF. The CDR3 nucleotides are TGTGCCAGCAGCTTAGGGCCAGAAGGGAGTGAGCAGTACTTC. The gene calls are TRBV11-1 and TRBJ2-7, with TRBD2 as a possible D gene (5 bases). V was cut by 1 base and J by 7 bases, with 14 bases left in between. Germline V gene lookup returns CDR1 SGHAT and CDR2 FQDESV (reference sequence). This CDR3 has 14 residues.

The V and J genes are TRBV3-1 (or the pseudogene TRBV3-2) and TRBJ2-3; 8 bases are a match to TRBD2. Per germline, CDR1 LGHDT and CDR2 YNNKEL (reference sequence). V lost 6 bases, J lost 0 bases, and 2 bases stayed unmatched. CDR3 size: 14 residues. This chain's CDR3 is CASSTSGSTDTQYF. The CDR3 DNA sequence: TGTGCCAGCAGTACTAGCGGTAGCACAGATACGCAGTATTTT.

This chain joins TRBV7-3 and TRBJ2-1; 7 bases are a match to TRBD2. CDR1 and CDR2 from the germline V gene are SGHTA and FQGTGA. The V segment lost 5 bases and the J segment 11 bases; nucleotides outside the gene matches: 9. The CDR3 covers 13 residues. The CDR3 sequence is CASSPGTTSKQFF. The DNA of the CDR3 is TGTGCCAGCAGCCCCGGGACTACGTCTAAGCAGTTCTTC.

This chain joins TRBV19 and TRBJ2-1; TRBD2 agrees at 10 bases. From germline, CDR1 is LNHDA and CDR2 SQIVND (reference sequence). The CDR3 contains 19 residues. V dropped 5 bases and J dropped 4; count of bases not matched to a gene: 17. For the CDR3, the DNA is TGTGCCAGTAGTGCTCTACTAGCGGGGAGGGCCCCTTTATACAATGAGCAGTTCTTC. Translated, it gives CASSALLAGRAPLYNEQFF.

In regard to this clone: A junction end diverges from the germline sequence, so it may reflect a read error. The rearrangement uses TRBV19 and TRBJ2-4; 7 bases match TRBD2. This CDR3 region has 16 residues. In germline, CDR1 is LNHDA, CDR2 SQIVND (reference sequence). CDR3: CASRGSEAGAQNIQYF. The CDR3 DNA is TGTGCCAGTAGGGGAAGTGAGGCGGGAGCCCAAAACATTCAGTACTTC.